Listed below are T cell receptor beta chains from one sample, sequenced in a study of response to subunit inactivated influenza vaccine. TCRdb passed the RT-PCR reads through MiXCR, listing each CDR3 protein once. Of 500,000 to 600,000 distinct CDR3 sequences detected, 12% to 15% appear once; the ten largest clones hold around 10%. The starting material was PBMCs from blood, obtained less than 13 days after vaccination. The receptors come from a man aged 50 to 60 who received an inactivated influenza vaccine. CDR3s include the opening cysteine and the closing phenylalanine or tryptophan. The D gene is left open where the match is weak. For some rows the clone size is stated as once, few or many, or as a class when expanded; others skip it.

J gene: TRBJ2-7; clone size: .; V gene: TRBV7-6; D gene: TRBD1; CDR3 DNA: TGTGCCAGCAGCTTACAGGACAGGGGTACCTACGAGCAGTACTTC; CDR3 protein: CASSLQDRGTYEQYF
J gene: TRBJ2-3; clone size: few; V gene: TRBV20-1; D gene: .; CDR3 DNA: TGCAGTGCTAGAAGGGGGAGTGGGAGCACAGATACGCAGTATTTT; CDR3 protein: CSARRGSGSTDTQYF
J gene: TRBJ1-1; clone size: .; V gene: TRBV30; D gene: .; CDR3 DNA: TGTGCCTGGAGTTCGGATTTCGGGAACACTGAAGCTTTCTTT; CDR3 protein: CAWSSDFGNTEAFF
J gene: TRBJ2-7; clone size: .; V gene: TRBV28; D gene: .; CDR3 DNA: TGTGCCAGCACCTCCGCCCACTCCTACGAGCAGTACTTC; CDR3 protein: CASTSAHSYEQYF
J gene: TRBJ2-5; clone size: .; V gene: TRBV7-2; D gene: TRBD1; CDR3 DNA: TGTGCCAGCAGGTCAGACAGGGAATCGTTCACTATGCAGTACTTC; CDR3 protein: CASRSDRESFTMQYF
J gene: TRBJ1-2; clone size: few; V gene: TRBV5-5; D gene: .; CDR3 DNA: TGTGCCAGCAGATTCCGGGACACCTCTAACTATGGCTACACCTTC; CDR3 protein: CASRFRDTSNYGYTF
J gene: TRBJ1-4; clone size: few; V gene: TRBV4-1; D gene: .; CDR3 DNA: TGCGCCAGCAGCCCGGTCGGACGAGGAGAAGAAAAACTGTTTTTT; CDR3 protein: CASSPVGRGEEKLFF
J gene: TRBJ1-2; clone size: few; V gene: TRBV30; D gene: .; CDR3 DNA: TGTGCCTGGAGGGTTATGGGAGACTATGGCTACACCTTC; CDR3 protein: CAWRVMGDYGYTF
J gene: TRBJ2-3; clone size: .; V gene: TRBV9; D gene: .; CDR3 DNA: TGTGCCAGCAGCGTATATGAAGGCACAGATACGCAGTATTTT; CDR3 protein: CASSVYEGTDTQYF
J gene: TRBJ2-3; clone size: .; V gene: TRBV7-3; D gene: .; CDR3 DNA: TGTGCCAGCAGCTCCTATCCGGACTACTCGCTTTTCACAGATACGCAGTATTTT; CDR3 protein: CASSSYPDYSLFTDTQYF
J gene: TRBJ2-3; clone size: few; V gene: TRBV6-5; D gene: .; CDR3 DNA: TGTGCCAGCAGTTACGAAAGGATGGGGGCCGACACAGATACGCAGTATTTT; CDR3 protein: CASSYERMGADTDTQYF
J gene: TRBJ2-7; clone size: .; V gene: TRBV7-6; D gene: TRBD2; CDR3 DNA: TGTGCCAGCAGCTTAAACAGCGGGAGGGCCCCCTACGAGCAGTACTTC; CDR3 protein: CASSLNSGRAPYEQYF
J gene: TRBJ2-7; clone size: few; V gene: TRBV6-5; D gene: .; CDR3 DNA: TGTGCCAGCAGTTACACGGCGGCCGGGGGCGAGCAGTACTTC; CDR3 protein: CASSYTAAGGEQYF
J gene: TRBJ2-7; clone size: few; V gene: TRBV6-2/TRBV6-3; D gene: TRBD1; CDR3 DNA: TGTGCCAGCAGAGAGAACCCCGGGACAGGGGGCACATGGTACGAGCAGTACTTC; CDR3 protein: CASRENPGTGGTWYEQYF
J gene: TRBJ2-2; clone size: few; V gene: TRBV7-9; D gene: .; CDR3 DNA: TGTGCCAGCAGCCAGCCCGGGACTGCGTTGCGGGAGCTGTTTTTT; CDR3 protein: CASSQPGTALRELFF
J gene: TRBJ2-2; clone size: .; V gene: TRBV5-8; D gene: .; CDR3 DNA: TGTGCCAGCAGCTTGGGAGCTGGCTATGGGGAGCTGTTTTTT; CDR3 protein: CASSLGAGYGELFF
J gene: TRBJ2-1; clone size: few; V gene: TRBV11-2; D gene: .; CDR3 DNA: TGTGCCAGCAGCCCCTTTGCGAGCTCCTACAATGAGCAGTTCTTC; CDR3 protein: CASSPFASSYNEQFF
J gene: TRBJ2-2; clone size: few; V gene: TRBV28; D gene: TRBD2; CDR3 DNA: TGTGCCAGCAGTTTATTCACTAGCGGGAGTGGAAACACCGGGGAGCTGTTTTTT; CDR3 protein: CASSLFTSGSGNTGELFF
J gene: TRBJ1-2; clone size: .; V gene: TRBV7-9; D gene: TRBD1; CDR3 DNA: TGTGCCAGCAGCTCCCTCGCCGCGGACAGGGGGAACTATGGCTACACCTTC; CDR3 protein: CASSSLAADRGNYGYTF
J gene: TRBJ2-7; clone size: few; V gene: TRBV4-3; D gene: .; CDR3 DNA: TGCGCCAGCAGCCAAGATTGGACATCCGGCTCCTACGAGCAGTACTTC; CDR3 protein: CASSQDWTSGSYEQYF
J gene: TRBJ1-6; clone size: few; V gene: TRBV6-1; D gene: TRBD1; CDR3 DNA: TGTGCCAGCACAGGGGGCCAAGCTTCACCCCTCCACTTT; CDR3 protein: CASTGGQASPLHF
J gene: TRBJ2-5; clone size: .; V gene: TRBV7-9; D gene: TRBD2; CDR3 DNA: TGTGCCAGCAGCTCTCCTTGGGGGGGAGACGAGACCCAGTACTTC; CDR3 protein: CASSSPWGGDETQYF
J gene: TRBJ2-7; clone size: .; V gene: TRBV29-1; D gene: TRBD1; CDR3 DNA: TGCAGCGGCAGGGGGCTCTCCTACGAGCAGTACTTC; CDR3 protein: CSGRGLSYEQYF
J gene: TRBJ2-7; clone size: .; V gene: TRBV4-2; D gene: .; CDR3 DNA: TGTGCCAGCAGCCCCAAGGACGGGCAGGGTGGGTACGAGCAGTACTTC; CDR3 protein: CASSPKDGQGGYEQYF
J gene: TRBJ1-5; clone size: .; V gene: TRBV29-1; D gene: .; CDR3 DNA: TGCAGCGTTGTAACCTTCGGTGGGCCCCAGCATTTT; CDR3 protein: CSVVTFGGPQHF
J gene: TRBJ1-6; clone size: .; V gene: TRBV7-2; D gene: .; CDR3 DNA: TGTGCCAGCAGCCTCACGGGCCCGCTAAATTCACCCCTCCACTTT; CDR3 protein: CASSLTGPLNSPLHF
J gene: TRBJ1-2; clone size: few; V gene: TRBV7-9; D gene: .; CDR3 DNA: TGTGCCAGCAGCCCCGGGCTTGGCTACACCTTC; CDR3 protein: CASSPGLGYTF
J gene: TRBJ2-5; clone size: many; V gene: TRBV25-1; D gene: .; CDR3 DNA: TGTGCCAGCAGTGAATCGTGGGTTAGCGAAGAGACCCAGTACTTC; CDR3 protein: CASSESWVSEETQYF
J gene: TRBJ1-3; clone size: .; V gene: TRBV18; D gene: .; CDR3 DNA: TGTGCCAGCTCACCCACAGCGGAGGCGTGGGGAAACACCATATATTTT; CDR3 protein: CASSPTAEAWGNTIYF
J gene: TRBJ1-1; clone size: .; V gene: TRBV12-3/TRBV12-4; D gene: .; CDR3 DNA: TGTGCCAGCAGTACCCTTGGGGGGACTGAAGCTTTCTTT; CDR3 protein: CASSTLGGTEAFF
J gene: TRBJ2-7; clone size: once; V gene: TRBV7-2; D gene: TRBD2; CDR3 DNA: TGTGCCAGCAGCTTTAGCGGGAGGGCCGCCGAGCAGTACTTC; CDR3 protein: CASSFSGRAAEQYF
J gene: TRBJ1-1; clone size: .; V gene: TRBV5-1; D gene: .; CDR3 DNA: TGCGCCAGCAGCTTGACGAAGGTTACTGAAGCTTTCTTT; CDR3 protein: CASSLTKVTEAFF
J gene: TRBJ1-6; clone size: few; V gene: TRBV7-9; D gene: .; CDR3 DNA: TGTGCCAGCAGCCTATCAGAGAATTCACCCCTCCACTTT; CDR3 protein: CASSLSENSPLHF
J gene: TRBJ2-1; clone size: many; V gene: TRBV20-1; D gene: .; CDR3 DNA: TGCAGTGCTAGTAGCTACAATGAGCAGTTCTTC; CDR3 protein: CSASSYNEQFF
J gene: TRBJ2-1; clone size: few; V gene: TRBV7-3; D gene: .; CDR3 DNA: TGTGCCAGCAGCTTAATGGCCCAATACAATGAGCAGTTCTTC; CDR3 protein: CASSLMAQYNEQFF
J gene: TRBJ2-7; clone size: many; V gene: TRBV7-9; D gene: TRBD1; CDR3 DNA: TGTGCCAGCAGCATCGGACAGGGCTACGAGCAGTACTTC; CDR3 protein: CASSIGQGYEQYF
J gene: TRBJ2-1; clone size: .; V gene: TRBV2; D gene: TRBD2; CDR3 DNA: TGTGCCAGCAGTGAACTCGCGGGAGTTCGCAATGAGCAGTTCTTC; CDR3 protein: CASSELAGVRNEQFF
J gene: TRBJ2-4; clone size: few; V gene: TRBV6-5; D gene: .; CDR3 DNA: TGTGCCAGCAGTTACTCGACCGTCGGAAACATTCAGTACTTC; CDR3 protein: CASSYSTVGNIQYF
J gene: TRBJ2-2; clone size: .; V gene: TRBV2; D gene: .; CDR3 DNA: TGTGCCAGCAGGTTCGGGACGAACACCGGGGAGCTGTTTTTT; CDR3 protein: CASRFGTNTGELFF
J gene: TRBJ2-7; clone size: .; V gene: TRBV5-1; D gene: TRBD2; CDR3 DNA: TGCGCCAGCAGCTTGGCTAGCGGTGCCTACGAGCAGTACTTC; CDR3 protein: CASSLASGAYEQYF
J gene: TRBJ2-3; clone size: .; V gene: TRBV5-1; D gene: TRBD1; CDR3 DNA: TGCGCCAGCTTAATTGGGACAGGGGCCACAGATACGCAGTATTTT; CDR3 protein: CASLIGTGATDTQYF
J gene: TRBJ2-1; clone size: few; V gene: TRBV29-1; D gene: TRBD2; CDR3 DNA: TGCAGCGTTGCGGGGGAGGGACTCTCCTACAATGAGCAGTTCTTC; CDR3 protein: CSVAGEGLSYNEQFF
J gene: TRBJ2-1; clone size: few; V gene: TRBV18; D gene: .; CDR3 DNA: TGTGCCAGCTCACCCGTCACCTCCTACAATGAGCAGTTCTTC; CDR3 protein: CASSPVTSYNEQFF
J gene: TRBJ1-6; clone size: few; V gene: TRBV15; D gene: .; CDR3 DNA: TGTGCCACCAGCAGAGGGGACTATAATTCACCCCTCCACTTT; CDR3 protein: CATSRGDYNSPLHF
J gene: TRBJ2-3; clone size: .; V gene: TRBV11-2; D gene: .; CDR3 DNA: TGTGCCAGCAGCTTAGTTGGCGGGAGAGGGGGTACGCAGTATTTT; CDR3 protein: CASSLVGGRGGTQYF
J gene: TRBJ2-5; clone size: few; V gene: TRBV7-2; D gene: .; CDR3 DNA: TGTGCCAGCGGACAGAACCAAGAGACCCAGTACTTC; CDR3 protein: CASGQNQETQYF
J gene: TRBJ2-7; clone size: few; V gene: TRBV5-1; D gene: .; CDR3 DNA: TGCGCCAGCAGCGGTGGAACAGAGCAGTACTTC; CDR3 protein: CASSGGTEQYF
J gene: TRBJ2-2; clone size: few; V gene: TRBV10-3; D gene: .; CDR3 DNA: TGTGCCATCAGTGATCCCGGGGCCGGGGAGCTGTTTTTT; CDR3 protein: CAISDPGAGELFF